Listed below are T cell receptor beta chains from one sample, sequenced in a study of blood T cells in healthy people across ages. Via MiXCR, TCRdb re-called the 5' RACE reads, giving one row per CDR3 protein. The sample consists of roughly 1.6 million distinct CDR3 sequences, about 32% of them appearing once. The sample was blood. The receptors come from a woman aged 30 to 39 in good health. Each CDR3 is given with its conserved first and last residue. Fields, in order: V gene, clone size, J gene, D gene, CDR3 DNA, CDR3 protein. The D gene is left open where the match is weak. Clone size, where shown, is once, few, many, or a class for clones that have expanded.

>TRBV15|-|TRBJ2-5|-
TGTGCCACCAGCAGAGGGGGGTCAGCTGTCGGGGAGACCCAGTACTTC
CATSRGGSAVGETQYF
>TRBV27|-|TRBJ1-2|-
TGTGCCAGCAGTTTCGGACGGAGTAACTATGGCTACACCTTC
CASSFGRSNYGYTF
>TRBV5-1|many|TRBJ2-7|TRBD1
TGCGCCAGCAGCTTGGACAGGGGAAATATGTACGAGCAGTACTTC
CASSLDRGNMYEQYF
>TRBV4-2|-|TRBJ1-2|TRBD1
TGTGCCAGCAGCCAAGATGGACAGGGGGCCGTTGGCTACACCTTC
CASSQDGQGAVGYTF
>TRBV4-1|-|TRBJ2-6|TRBD2
TGCGCCAGCAGCCAAGACGGGGGGTGGGCAGGGAATTTTGGGGCCAACGTCCTGACTTTC
CASSQDGGWAGNFGANVLTF
>TRBV12-3/TRBV12-4|-|TRBJ1-6|-
TGTGCCAGCAGTTTGAGACAGTCCCCGGATTCACCCCTCCACTTT
CASSLRQSPDSPLHF
>TRBV4-1|-|TRBJ1-1|-
TGCGCCAGCAGCCAAGCGGGGGAGACGATGAACACTGAAGCTTTCTTT
CASSQAGETMNTEAFF
>TRBV11-2|-|TRBJ1-1|TRBD1
TGTGCCAGCAGCTCTCTAGACAGGGTGAACACTGAAGCTTTCTTT
CASSSLDRVNTEAFF
>TRBV5-6|few|TRBJ1-6|-
TGTGCCAGCAGCTTAAAGGGGGAGGGTTCACCCCTCCACTTT
CASSLKGEGSPLHF
>TRBV7-8|once|TRBJ1-2|-
TGTGCCAGCAGCTTCCCTGCTGGGGGGATAGGAGGGAGCGGCTACACCTTC
CASSFPAGGIGGSGYTF
>TRBV15|few|TRBJ2-3|-
TGTGCCACCAGCAGAGATTTAGGGCGTAGCGTCGGTACGCAGTATTTT
CATSRDLGRSVGTQYF
>TRBV12-3/TRBV12-4|few|TRBJ1-4|TRBD1
TGTGCCAGCAGAACAGGGGCGATTAATGAAAAACTGTTTTTT
CASRTGAINEKLFF
>TRBV7-6|-|TRBJ1-1|-
TGTGCCAGCAGCTTGAGGCCCGACACGCTGAACACTGAAGCTTTCTTT
CASSLRPDTLNTEAFF
>TRBV7-9|many|TRBJ1-2|-
TGTGCCAGCAGTTTGGTTAACTATGGCTACACCTTC
CASSLVNYGYTF
>TRBV6-1|few|TRBJ1-6|-
TGTGCCAGCAGCCGAACAGACGGGAGCTCCTATAATTCACCCCTCCACTTT
CASSRTDGSSYNSPLHF
>TRBV4-1|-|TRBJ1-1|-
TGCGCCAGCAGCCAAGGAATAGCAGGGAACACTGAAGCTTTCTTT
CASSQGIAGNTEAFF
>TRBV14|-|TRBJ2-7|-
TGTGCCAGCAGCCAAGTACCCCCCCTCGAGCAGTACTTC
CASSQVPPLEQYF
>TRBV10-3|-|TRBJ2-3|TRBD2
TGTGCCATCAGTGTTAGCGGGGACCGACAGGCAGATACGCAGTATTTT
CAISVSGDRQADTQYF
>TRBV6-2/TRBV6-3|-|TRBJ2-1|TRBD2
TGTGCCAGCAGTATTAGCGGGGAAGAATACAATGAGCAGTTCTTC
CASSISGEEYNEQFF
>TRBV29-1|many|TRBJ2-3|-
TGCAGCGTTGGTATGGGTTGGACAGATACGCAGTATTTT
CSVGMGWTDTQYF
>TRBV30|-|TRBJ2-3|-
TGTGCCTGGAGTCTTGACACAGATACGCAGTATTTT
CAWSLDTDTQYF
>TRBV9|-|TRBJ2-7|-
TGTGCCAGCGGCCTTTCGGGCAGGGGGGACCAAGGCGAGCAGTACTTC
CASGLSGRGDQGEQYF
>TRBV6-2/TRBV6-3|-|TRBJ2-7|-
TGTGCCAGCAGCACGGGAACAGGTGGCGAGCAGTACTTC
CASSTGTGGEQYF
>TRBV2|few|TRBJ1-2|-
TGTGCCAGCAGTGAAAGAGGATATGGCTATGGCTACACCTTC
CASSERGYGYGYTF
>TRBV20-1|many|TRBJ1-5|TRBD1
TGCAGTGCTAGTGGCGGCAGGGGGCACCAACAGCCCCAGCATTTT
CSASGGRGHQQPQHF
>TRBV18|-|TRBJ2-7|TRBD1
TGTGCCAGCTCACTCAACAGGGGCCCCTACGAGCAGTACTTC
CASSLNRGPYEQYF
>TRBV4-1|-|TRBJ2-7|-
TGCGCCAGCAGCTTTGGGAGTGGGGGCCCCTACGAGCAGTACTTC
CASSFGSGGPYEQYF
>TRBV11-2|few|TRBJ2-7|-
TGTGCCAGCAGCTTAGTAGCCCAGCGACACTCCTACGAGCAGTACTTC
CASSLVAQRHSYEQYF
>TRBV6-5|many|TRBJ1-1|-
TGTGCCAGCAGTGCTACAGGTGGTTGGACTGAAGCTTTCTTT
CASSATGGWTEAFF
>TRBV12-3/TRBV12-4|many|TRBJ1-2|-
TGTGCCAGCAGTCCCGGACAGACACCGGGGTATGGCTACACCTTC
CASSPGQTPGYGYTF
>TRBV12-3/TRBV12-4|many|TRBJ2-7|TRBD2
TGTGCCAGCAGTTTAGGGCTAGCGGAATCCTACGAGCAGTACTTC
CASSLGLAESYEQYF
>TRBV10-3|-|TRBJ2-7|-
TGTGGAATAGAACTCGTTAGGAGCGAGCAGTACTTC
CGIELVRSEQYF
>TRBV2|-|TRBJ2-7|TRBD2
TGTGCCAGCAGAGCTAGCGGGGGATACTACGAGCAGTACTTC
CASRASGGYYEQYF
>TRBV3-1|-|TRBJ2-7|-
TGTGCCAGCAGCCAAATAGACTCCTACGAGCAGTACTTC
CASSQIDSYEQYF
>TRBV24-1|-|TRBJ2-1|TRBD2
TGTGCCACCAGTGTCGGCGGGGGGAGCTCCTACAATGAGCAGTTCTTC
CATSVGGGSSYNEQFF
>TRBV3-1|few|TRBJ1-4|TRBD1
TGTGCCAGCAGCCAAGCGGGACAGGGGACTGAAAAACTGTTTTTT
CASSQAGQGTEKLFF
>TRBV30|-|TRBJ1-6|TRBD1
TGCGCCTGGAGTGTGTCCCGACAGGGTTCACCCCTCCACTTT
CAWSVSRQGSPLHF
>TRBV3-1|-|TRBJ2-2|-
TGTGCCAGCAGCCCGTGGAACACCGGGGAGCTGTTTTTT
CASSPWNTGELFF
>TRBV2|-|TRBJ2-7|TRBD2
TGTGCCAGCAGTGAAGCGACACTAGCGGGAGTATACGAGCAGTACTTC
CASSEATLAGVYEQYF
>TRBV7-8|-|TRBJ1-6|TRBD1
TGTGCCAGCAGCTTAGGGGGAGGGGGACAGGGGGCGATTTCACCCCTCCACTTT
CASSLGGGGQGAISPLHF
>TRBV9|-|TRBJ1-2|-
TGTGCCAGCAGCCCATGGGGCAGGGCCGACCATGGCTACACCTTC
CASSPWGRADHGYTF
>TRBV27|many|TRBJ2-5|-
TGCGCCAGCAGCCTGAGCAGCCAAGAGACCCAGTACTTC
CASSLSSQETQYF
>TRBV13|many|TRBJ2-7|TRBD2
TGTGCCAGCAGCTTATGGACTAGCGGGGGGTACGAGCAGTACTTC
CASSLWTSGGYEQYF
>TRBV7-9|-|TRBJ2-3|-
TGTGCCAGCAGCTTAATAGGTGGGGCAGATACGCAGTATTTT
CASSLIGGADTQYF
>TRBV20-1|-|TRBJ2-5|-
TGCAGTGCTGAGGGGGGGCTAAAGCAAGAGACCCAGTACTTC
CSAEGGLKQETQYF
>TRBV20-1|-|TRBJ1-2|TRBD1
TGCAGTGCTAGAACCGGGACAGGGATTAGCTACACCTTC
CSARTGTGISYTF
>TRBV5-1|once|TRBJ2-5|-
TGCGCCAGCAGCTTTTCAGAAGGGACCCAGTACTTC
CASSFSEGTQYF
>TRBV6-6|few|TRBJ2-7|TRBD2
TGTGCCAGCAGGCAGGGGACTAGCGGGGGCCACTACGAGCAGTACTTC
CASRQGTSGGHYEQYF
>TRBV13|few|TRBJ2-2|TRBD2
TGTGCCAGCAGCCCCGAGCGGGATAGAACCGGGGAGCTGTTTTTT
CASSPERDRTGELFF
>TRBV2|-|TRBJ2-7|TRBD2
TGTGCCAGCAGTGAAGGACTAGCGGGCTACGAGCAGTACTTC
CASSEGLAGYEQYF
>TRBV7-2|-|TRBJ2-4|TRBD1
TGTGCCAGCAGTCGGGACAGGGACATTCAGTACTTC
CASSRDRDIQYF